A single sample gave rise to the 11 T cell receptor beta chains below, sequenced in a study of T cell responses to AZD1222 COVID-19 vaccine. TCRdb's table, derived via immunoSEQ multiplex PCR, lists solely in-frame clones and lacks some. The data show 85,000 to 100,000 clones, with roughly 85% seen just once and 6.3% held by the top ten. The source was peripheral blood, collected on day 0 of AZD1222 vaccination. These receptors all come from an adult in good health.

The V and J genes are TRBV6-1 and TRBJ2-4; 7 positions agree with TRBD2. Germline CDR1 and CDR2: MNHNS and SASEGT. The V and J ends lost 0 bases and 4 bases, in that order; junction bases with no gene match: 0. The CDR3 totals 14 residues. This CDR3 is CASSEAGGKNIQYF. The CDR3 DNA reads TGTGCCAGCAGTGAAGCGGGGGGGAAAAACATTCAGTACTTC.

The chain has TRBV9 and TRBJ2-3; D is unclear. Germline CDR1 SGDLS, CDR2 YYNGEE. V lost 0 bases and J 4 bases, leaving 6 bases between the germline ends. The CDR3 length is 13 residues. This CDR3 is CASSVGSADTQYF. The CDR3 DNA reads TGTGCCAGCAGCGTAGGGTCGGCAGATACGCAGTATTTT. The complete variable domain, with remaining parts taken from reference TRBV9 and TRBJ2-3, reads DSGVTQTPKHLITATGQRVTLRCSPRSGDLSVYWYQQSLDQGLQFLIQYYNGEERAKGNILERFSAQQFPDLHSELNLSSLELGDSALYFCASSVGSADTQYFGPGTRLTVL.

In its sample, this clone was seen once. V is TRBV7-2 and J is TRBJ2-5, with TRBD2 identical over 7 bases. This CDR3 contains 14 residues. Germline values: CDR1 SGHTA, CDR2 FQGNSA. With V trimmed by 3 bases and J by 5 bases, 6 bases remained unmatched. The CDR3 DNA follows: TGTGCCAGCAGCTTCCGGCGGGAGCCGGAGACCCAGTACTTC. This sequence encodes CASSFRREPETQYF.

The rearrangement links TRBV29-1 to TRBJ2-3, with unresolved D. The V gene lost 8 bases and the J gene lost 2 bases, with 17 bases spanning the gap. The germline V gene encodes CDR1 SQVTM and CDR2 ANQGSEA. The CDR3 runs to 14 residues. The DNA of the CDR3 is TGCAGCCTACGCACCCCCCAGAACACAGATACGCAGTATTTT. Its protein is CSLRTPQNTDTQYF.

The rearrangement links TRBV4-2 to TRBJ2-7, with 13 bases matching TRBD2. This CDR3 comprises 16 residues. The junction had 9 bases not matched to a gene; V was cut back by 4 bases and J by 6 bases. Germline V CDR1 and CDR2: LGHNA, YNFKEQ. CDR3 protein: CASSPGGGTSGTEQYF. The CDR3 nucleotides are TGTGCCAGCAGCCCGGGAGGTGGGACTAGCGGGACCGAGCAGTACTTC.

This clone has only one observation. In nucleotides, the CDR3 is TGTGCCACCAGTGATTCCAGGACCGAGGTAGGGGAGACCCAGTACTTC. Protein sequence: CATSDSRTEVGETQYF. The chain carries TRBV24-1 and TRBJ2-5; D call uncertain. The CDR3 has 16 amino acids. V lost 2 bases to trimming and J lost 5 bases, with 17 bases between them. In germline, CDR1 is KGHDR, CDR2 SFDVKD.

V gene TRBV2 combines with J gene TRBJ1-1; weak D call: TRBD1 (5 bases). Germline V gene lookup returns CDR1 SNHLY and CDR2 FYNNEI. Trimming pared 11 bases from V and 4 bases from J, leaving 14 bases between. This CDR3 comprises 12 residues. The CDR3 nucleotides read TGTGCCGCCCGCAGGGTGGGCACTGAAGCTTTCTTT. Translating it yields CAARRVGTEAFF.

The chain has TRBV19 and TRBJ2-5; 8 nucleotides match TRBD2. CDR1 is LNHDA and CDR2 is SQIVND in the germline V gene (reference sequence). The CDR3 consists of 13 residues. Trimming cost V 5 bases and J 5 bases; bases outside gene matches: 4. This CDR3 is CASSELAGETQYF. CDR3 in DNA: TGTGCCAGTAGTGAGCTAGCGGGTGAGACCCAGTACTTC.

In regard to this clone: At one boundary the junction diverges from the germline segment, which might be a read error. The chain recombines TRBV19 with TRBJ1-1; D remains unclear. The CDR3 spans 11 residues. CDR1 and CDR2 (germline): LNHDA, SQIVND (reference sequence). CDR3 loop: CASSIGSEAFF. The CDR3 DNA reads TGTGCCAGTAGCATAGGCAGTGAAGCTTTCTTT.

The rearrangement joins TRBV5-5 to TRBJ2-1; D is unresolved. The CDR3 is made up of 14 amino acids. From germline, CDR1 is SGHKS and CDR2 YYEKEE (reference sequence). The V gene lost 4 bases and the J gene lost 3 bases, with 11 bases spanning the gap. The CDR3 nucleotides are TGTGCCAGCAGCGGGCAGACCAACTACAATGAGCAGTTCTTC. It encodes CASSGQTNYNEQFF.

This CDR3 reads CASSLSNRGNTEAFF. CDR3 DNA sequence: TGTGCCAGCAGCTTAAGTAACAGGGGGAACACTGAAGCTTTCTTT. The chain has TRBV11-2 and TRBJ1-1; 7 positions match TRBD1. Germline-derived CDR1 and CDR2 are SGHAT and FQNNGV. V trimming: 2 bases; J trimming: 1 base; junction bases outside the gene matches: 4. This CDR3 is built from 15 residues. Full variable domain (rest looked up from reference TRBV11-2 and TRBJ1-1): EAGVAQSPRYKIIEKRQSVAFWCNPISGHATLYWYQQILGQGPKLLIQFQNNGVVDDSQLPKDRFSAERLKGVDSTLKIQPAKLEDSAVYLCASSLSNRGNTEAFFGQGTRLTVV.